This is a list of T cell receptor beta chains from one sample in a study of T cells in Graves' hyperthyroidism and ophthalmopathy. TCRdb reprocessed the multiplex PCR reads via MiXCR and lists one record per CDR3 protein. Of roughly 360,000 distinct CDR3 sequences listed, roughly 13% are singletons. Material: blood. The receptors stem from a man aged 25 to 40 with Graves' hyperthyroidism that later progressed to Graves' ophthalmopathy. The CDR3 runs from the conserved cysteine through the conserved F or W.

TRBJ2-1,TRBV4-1,CASSQGRTSAGEQFF
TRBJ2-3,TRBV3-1,CASSQDWTSTDMQYF
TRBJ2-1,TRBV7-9,CASSPRLAGFADEQFF
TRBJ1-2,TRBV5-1,CASSLDTGNYGYTF
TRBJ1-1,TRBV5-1,CASSFRGGQLNTEAFF
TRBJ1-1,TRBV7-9,CASSFLDRGTLNTEAFF
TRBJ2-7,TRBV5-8,CASSCYPYEQYF
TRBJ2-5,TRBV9,CASSPLTSGETQYF
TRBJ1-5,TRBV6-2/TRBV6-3,CASSPGQGIQPQHF
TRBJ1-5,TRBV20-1,CSARDRRPGHQPQHF
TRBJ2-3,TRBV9,CASNGGSTDTQYF
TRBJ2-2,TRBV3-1,CASSQELGLAGPTGELFF
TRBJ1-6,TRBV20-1,CSATPGRGNSPLHF
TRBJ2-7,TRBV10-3,CAISGRGRGELYEQYF
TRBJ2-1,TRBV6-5,CASSYTGPGDEQFF
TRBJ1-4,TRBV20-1,CSAIQGYEKLFF
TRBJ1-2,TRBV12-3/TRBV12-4,CASSLALTGGDGYTF
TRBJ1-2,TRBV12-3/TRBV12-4,CASSSKRDNYGYTF
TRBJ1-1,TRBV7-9,CASRVPGQGASEAFF
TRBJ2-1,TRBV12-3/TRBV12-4,CASSLHRQGPEREFF
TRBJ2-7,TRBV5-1,CASSPGTGLYEQYF
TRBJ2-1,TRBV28,CASSQGQGILHEQFF
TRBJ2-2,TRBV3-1,CASSVGTGDTGELFF
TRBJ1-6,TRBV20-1,CSGRGGGYNSPLHF
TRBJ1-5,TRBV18,CASSGTSNQPQHF
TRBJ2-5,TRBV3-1,CASSRAATQYF
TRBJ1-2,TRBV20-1,CSARPRQGDYGYTF
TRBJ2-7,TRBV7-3,CASSSLGPGGCSYEQYF
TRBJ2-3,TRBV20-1,CSALRLAGEDTQYF
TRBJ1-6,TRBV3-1,CASSPGQGFGSPLHF
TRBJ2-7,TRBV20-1,CSATRTGSNYEQYF
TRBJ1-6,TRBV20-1,CSARNRGRNSPLHF
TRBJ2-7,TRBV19,CASSGQGRLEQYF
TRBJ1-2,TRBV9,CASTSRGAGGYTF
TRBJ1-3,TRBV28,CASKQTIRSGNTIYF
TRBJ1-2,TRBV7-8,CASSLSGTGDPLNYGYTF
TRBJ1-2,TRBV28,CASSFSLNYGYTF
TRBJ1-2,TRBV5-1,CASSLGRGGNYGYTF
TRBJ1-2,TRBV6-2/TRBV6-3,CASSYSTTGGHGYTF
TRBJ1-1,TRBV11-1,CASLPTGRGTEAFF
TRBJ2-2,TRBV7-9,CASSLMRGGELFF
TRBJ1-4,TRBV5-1,CASSLGSGGPPEKLFF
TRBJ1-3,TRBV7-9,CASSSPGHPGNTIYF
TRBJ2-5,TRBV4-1,CASSPRIGQGETQYF
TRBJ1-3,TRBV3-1,CASSQDHVTGNTIYF
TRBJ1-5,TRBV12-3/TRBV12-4,CASSSWSRGQPQHF
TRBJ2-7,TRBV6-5,CASSYSRRSYEQYF
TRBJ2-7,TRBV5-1,CASRSGTGPYEQYF
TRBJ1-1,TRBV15,CATSREYTGLNTEAFF
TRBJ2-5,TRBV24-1,CATSDPGGFQETQYF
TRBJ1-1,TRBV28,CASRPGRGNTEAFF
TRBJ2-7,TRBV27,CASSFGSSREQYF
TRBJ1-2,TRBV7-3,CASSLMAGNYGYTF
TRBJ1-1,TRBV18,CASSPPGGWTEAFF
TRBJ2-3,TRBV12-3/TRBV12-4,CASSHLAGETTDTQYF
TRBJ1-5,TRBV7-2,CASSWGGGGGQQPQHF
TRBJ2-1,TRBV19,CASRTSGQGYNEQFF
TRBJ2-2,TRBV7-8,CASSLEARAGTGELFF